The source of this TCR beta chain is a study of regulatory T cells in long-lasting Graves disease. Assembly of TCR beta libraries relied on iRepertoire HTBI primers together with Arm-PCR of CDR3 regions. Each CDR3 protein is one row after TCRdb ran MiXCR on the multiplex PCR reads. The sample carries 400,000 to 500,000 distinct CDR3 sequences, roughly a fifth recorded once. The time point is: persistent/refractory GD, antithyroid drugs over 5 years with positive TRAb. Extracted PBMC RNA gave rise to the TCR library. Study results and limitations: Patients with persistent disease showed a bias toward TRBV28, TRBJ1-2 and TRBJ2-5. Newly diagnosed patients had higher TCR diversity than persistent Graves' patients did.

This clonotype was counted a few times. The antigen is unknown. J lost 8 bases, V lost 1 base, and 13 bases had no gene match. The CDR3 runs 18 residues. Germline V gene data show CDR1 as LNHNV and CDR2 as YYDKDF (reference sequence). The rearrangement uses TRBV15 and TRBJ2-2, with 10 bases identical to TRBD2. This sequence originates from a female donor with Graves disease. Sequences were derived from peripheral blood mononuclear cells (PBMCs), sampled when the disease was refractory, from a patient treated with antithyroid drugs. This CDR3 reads CATSRAPWEREGPGELFF. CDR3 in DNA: TGTGCCACCAGCAGAGCACCATGGGAGCGGGAGGGCCCTGGGGAGCTGTTTTTT.